These T cell receptor beta chains were read from a single sample in a study of blood T cell repertoires in COVID-19. The data were produced by immunoSEQ multiplex PCR, yet TCRdb's version contains in-frame clones alone and is incomplete. The profile shows tens of thousands of clones, about four fifths of them singletons. The specimen was peripheral blood. The source of these receptors is a human donor in a cohort sampled during active COVID-19. Both conserved end residues are part of each CDR3. A D gene is named only where the DNA matches it firmly. Clone size appears in some rows only: once, few, many, or a class for an expanded clone.

d_gene	len	v_gene	j_gene	abundance	CDR3nt	CDR3aa
TRBD2	16	TRBV5-4	TRBJ2-7	-	TGTGCCAGCAGCTTGGTCGGACTAGCGGGGGGGCGGGAGCAGTACTTC	CASSLVGLAGGREQYF
TRBD1	16	TRBV7-6	TRBJ1-4	-	TGTGCCAGCAGCCCCCAAATACCGGGACAGGGGGAAAAACTGTTTTTT	CASSPQIPGQGEKLFF
TRBD2	14	TRBV5-1	TRBJ2-2	-	TGCGCCAGCAGCTCGGGGGGGTTCACCGGGGAGCTGTTTTTT	CASSSGGFTGELFF
-	12	TRBV5-6	TRBJ2-5	few	TGTGCCAGCCAAACGTCTTCAGGGACCCAGTACTTC	CASQTSSGTQYF
TRBD1	15	TRBV27	TRBJ1-1	-	TGTGCCAGCAGTGCAGGGGGCCTTTGGGGCACTGAAGCTTTCTTT	CASSAGGLWGTEAFF
TRBD2	18	TRBV7-3	TRBJ2-1	-	TGTGCCAGCAGCTTAGGCCCAGTAGCGGGGGGTGAGGGCCATGAGCAGTTCTTC	CASSLGPVAGGEGHEQFF
TRBD2	15	TRBV2	TRBJ2-3	-	TGTGCCAGCAGCCGACTAGCGGGAGAGCTTCTTGGTCGGTATTTT	CASSRLAGELLGRYF
-	15	TRBV7-8	TRBJ1-2	-	TGTGCCAGCAGCTTAGGGCGGGGAGGTGGCTATGGCTACACCTTC	CASSLGRGGGYGYTF
TRBD1	16	TRBV4-2	TRBJ2-3	-	TGTGCCAGCAGCCAAGACGAAAGAGGGGGCCCAGATACGCAGTATTTT	CASSQDERGGPDTQYF
-	14	TRBV5-1	TRBJ1-2	-	TGCGCCAGCAGCTTGGAGGGGATGGGCTATGGCTACACCTTC	CASSLEGMGYGYTF
-	15	TRBV7-9	TRBJ1-3	once	TGTGCCAGCAGCCCCACCCAGGGTGCAGGAAACACCATATATTTT	CASSPTQGAGNTIYF
TRBD1	16	TRBV5-1	TRBJ1-1	-	TGCGCCAGCAGCATTCAGACAGGGGCCGACCTCACTGAAGCTTTCTTT	CASSIQTGADLTEAFF
-	18	TRBV3-1/TRBV3-2	TRBJ2-5	-	TGTGCCAGCAGCCCAGGATACACTTTCAATCGGGATCCAGAGACCCAGTACTTC	CASSPGYTFNRDPETQYF
TRBD1	15	TRBV5-5	TRBJ1-2	-	TGTGCCAGCAGCTTAACGGGACAGAGTAACTATGGCTACACCTTC	CASSLTGQSNYGYTF
TRBD1	14	TRBV15	TRBJ1-2	-	TGTGCCACCAGCAGCAACAGGGGGCTGGGAGGCTACACCTTC	CATSSNRGLGGYTF
-	15	TRBV5-3	TRBJ1-1	-	TGTGCCAGAAGCCAGCTTGGGAGGGGCGTGGGAGAAGCTTTCTTT	CARSQLGRGVGEAFF
-	14	TRBV24-1	TRBJ2-7	-	TGTGCCACCAATATGACAGGACACCCTTTCGAGCAGTACTTC	CATNMTGHPFEQYF